Given below is one T cell receptor beta chain in context. The antigen remains undetermined. The data derive from a study of long-term antiretroviral therapy in people with HIV. Germline V gene sequence: CDR1 KGHSH, CDR2 LQKENI. The CDR3 spans 16 residues. Trimming took 3 bases from V and 0 from J, leaving 11 bases between them. Study observations and caveats: ART adherence, viral resistance and therapy changes went undocumented.

This was the immunoSEQ v3.0 assay at survey level. Produced via immunoSEQ multiplex PCR; TCRdb's table is partial and in-frame only. The sample includes around 19,000 clones, approximately 82% of them seen just once. This clonotype was sampled from a man aged 40-55 years with HIV. Material: unsorted PBMCs, obtained 2.4 years after starting antiretroviral therapy. The chain links TRBV18 to TRBJ2-2; D gene unclear. The CDR3, as DNA: TGTGCCAGCTCACCCCGCAATCCAGCGAACACCGGGGAGCTGTTTTTT. It yields the protein CASSPRNPANTGELFF.